This T cell receptor beta chain was profiled in a study of OX40 agonist ivuxolimab in advanced cancers. The CDR3 contains 13 residues. V was cut by 7 bases and J by 1 base, with 10 bases left in between. Germline assignment: CDR1 MNHNY and CDR2 SVGAGI (reference sequence). Data came from immunoSEQ multiplex PCR; TCRdb stores just in-frame clones and leaves some out. The repertoire has about 69,000 clones, around 89% of them found once; the top ten carry under 7%. The J gene is TRBJ1-1, the V gene TRBV6-6, with D unclear. The specimen was CD4+ or CD8+ T cells sorted from blood, collected in a trial of the OX40 agonist ivuxolimab. This receptor was obtained from an adult with an advanced solid tumor such as melanoma, head and neck, liver or kidney cancer. This CDR3 is CASKGQPNTEAFF. As DNA, the CDR3 is TGTGCCAGCAAGGGTCAGCCGAACACTGAAGCTTTCTTT.